The 17 T cell receptor beta chains given below trace back to one sample, sequenced in a study of T cell responses to AZD1222 COVID-19 vaccine. The method was immunoSEQ multiplex PCR; TCRdb's version includes in-frame clones alone and lacks a portion of them. Counted here are some 120,000 clones, 89% occurring once; the ten biggest clones make up roughly a tenth. The sample was peripheral blood, taken 28 days after the second AZD1222 dose. These TCRs come from an adult who received the AZD1222 COVID-19 vaccine.

This sequence joins TRBV18 and TRBJ1-2, with D possibly TRBD1 on 5 matching bases. Germline V gives CDR1 KGHSH, CDR2 LQKENI. V lost 8 bases to trimming and J lost 2 bases, with 18 bases between them. This CDR3 has 15 amino acids. CDR3: CASEPGLDANYGYTF. CDR3 DNA: TGTGCCAGCGAACCGGGACTCGACGCAAACTATGGCTACACCTTC.

The chain employs TRBV5-1 and TRBJ2-1; D is possibly TRBD2 (6 bases). The CDR3 consists of 15 residues. V was clipped by 0 bases and J by 0 bases, with 7 bases between them. CDR1 SGHRS and CDR2 YFSETQ come from the germline V gene. For the CDR3, the DNA is TGCGCCAGCAGCTTGGCAGCGGGCTCCTACAATGAGCAGTTCTTC. It translates to CASSLAAGSYNEQFF.

The sample holds one count of this clone. This chain connects TRBV7-9 to TRBJ1-1; perhaps TRBD1 as D (6 bases). The CDR3 has 15 amino acids. Per the germline V gene, CDR1 is SEHNR and CDR2 is FQNEAQ (reference sequence). With 5 bases removed from V and 5 bases from J, the gap between germline ends came to 18 bases. This chain's CDR3 is CASSPLSGDITEAFF. The CDR3 region has the DNA TGTGCCAGCAGCCCTTTATCAGGGGATATTACTGAAGCTTTCTTT. The full variable domain, in which reference TRBV7-9 and TRBJ1-1 provide the parts outside the CDR3, is DTGVSQNPRHKITKRGQNVTFRCDPISEHNRLYWYRQTLGQGPEFLTYFQNEAQLEKSRLLSDRFSAERPKGSFSTLEIQRTEQGDSAMYLCASSPLSGDITEAFFGQGTRLTVV.

This chain uses TRBV7-2 with TRBJ2-3, with D possibly TRBD1 on 7 matching bases. This CDR3 comprises 16 residues. In germline, CDR1 is SGHTA, CDR2 FQGNSA. The germline V and J ends were trimmed by 0 bases and 4 bases, with 14 bases remaining between them. For the CDR3, the DNA is TGTGCCAGCAGCTTAGCTGGGGGCAGGGGGGCAGATACGCAGTATTTT. Translating gives CASSLAGGRGADTQYF.

This clone was counted once. The gene calls are TRBV27 and TRBJ1-2; D is possibly TRBD1 (6 bases). The CDR3 consists of 14 residues. The germline V gene encodes CDR1 MNHEY and CDR2 SMNVEV (reference sequence). Deletions cut 8 bases from V and 4 bases from J, with 17 bases between. CDR3 amino acids: CASSKGGLSYGYTF. The CDR3 bases are TGTGCCAGCTCTAAGGGGGGGTTGAGCTATGGCTACACCTTC.

This chain joins TRBV18 and TRBJ2-7; perhaps TRBD2 as D (7 bases). The germline V and J ends were trimmed by 3 bases and 2 bases, with 17 bases remaining between them. Germline V CDR1 and CDR2: KGHSH, LQKENI. CDR3 length: 16 residues. DNA for the CDR3: TGTGCCAGCTCACCTTCTGGGGGGGCCCTTACCTACGAGCAGTACTTC. This sequence encodes CASSPSGGALTYEQYF.

The J gene is TRBJ2-7, the V gene TRBV11-2, with D possibly called TRBD1 or TRBD2 (5 bases each). With 2 bases removed from V and 6 bases from J, the gap between germline ends came to 11 bases. Per germline, CDR1 SGHAT and CDR2 FQNNGV. This CDR3 is 13 amino acids long. CDR3 bases: TGTGCCAGCAGCTTAAGGGGACCAGGCGAGCAGTACTTC. It translates to CASSLRGPGEQYF.

This clone has a single count. The CDR3, as DNA: TGCAGCGTTGTGTCACAGGGAGGGCCCCAGCATTTT. This sequence encodes CSVVSQGGPQHF. V usage is TRBV29-1 and J usage is TRBJ1-5; tentative D call: TRBD1 (6 bases). CDR3 length: 12 amino acids. Trimming removed 4 bases from V and 9 bases from J, with 13 bases in between. The germline gives CDR1 SQVTM, CDR2 ANQGSEA. Together with reference TRBV29-1 and TRBJ1-5, the CDR3 gives the full variable domain: SAVISQKPSRDICQRGTSLTIQCQVDSQVTMMFWYRQQPGQSLTLIATANQGSEATYESGFVIDKFPISRPNLTFSTLTVSNMSPEDSSIYLCSVVSQGGPQHFGDGTRLSIL.

J is TRBJ1-5 and V is TRBV2; 8 bases agree with TRBD1. CDR1 SNHLY and CDR2 FYNNEI come from the germline V gene. The CDR3 consists of 14 residues. The junction had 5 bases not matched to a gene; V was cut back by 5 bases and J by 5 bases. CDR3 amino acids: CASSRQGTHQPQHF. CDR3 coding DNA: TGTGCCAGCAGTCGACAGGGGACTCATCAGCCCCAGCATTTT.

The rearrangement links TRBV3-1 (or the pseudogene TRBV3-2) to TRBJ1-5; D is unclear. Trimming left V 2 bases short and J 10 bases short, with 9 bases between. Germline CDR1 and CDR2: LGHDT and YNNKEL (reference sequence). This CDR3 is built from 12 residues. CDR3 sequence: CASSQSNNPQHF. CDR3 DNA: TGTGCCAGCAGCCAATCGAACAATCCCCAGCATTTT.

This chain joins TRBV5-5 and TRBJ1-2, with 8 bases fitting TRBD1. The V segment lost 4 bases and the J segment 2 bases; nucleotides outside the gene matches: 7. CDR3 size: 15 residues. CDR1 and CDR2 (germline): SGHKS, YYEKEE (reference sequence). The CDR3 DNA sequence: TGTGCCAGCAGCCCAAGACAGGGGCTAAACTATGGCTACACCTTC. It is translated as CASSPRQGLNYGYTF.

The CDR3 spells CASSYDGNMNTEAFF. In DNA, the CDR3 is TGTGCCAGCAGTTACGACGGGAACATGAACACTGAAGCTTTCTTT. This chain uses TRBV6-5 with TRBJ1-1; no reliable D call. CDR3 length: 15 amino acids. V was trimmed by 2 bases and J by 0 bases, leaving 10 bases between them. CDR1 and CDR2 from the germline V gene are MNHEY and SVGAGI.

The V gene is TRBV30, the J gene TRBJ1-3; D gene uncertain. Germline-derived CDR1 and CDR2 are GTSNPN and SVGIG (reference sequence). V shed 7 bases and J shed 4 bases, with 14 bases lying between them. The CDR3 extends over 13 amino acids. The CDR3: CALKLGAGNTIYF. For the CDR3, the DNA is TGTGCCTTGAAGCTCGGAGCCGGAAACACCATATATTTT.

This chain uses TRBV5-4 with TRBJ1-1; D is perhaps TRBD1 (5 bases). Trimming took off 3 bases at V and 2 bases at J, with 17 bases between the two ends. Per the germline V gene, CDR1 is SGHNT and CDR2 is YYREEE (reference sequence). This CDR3 region has 16 residues. This CDR3 is CASSSGSTGQNTEAFF. In DNA, the CDR3 is TGTGCCAGCAGCTCTGGTAGTACAGGCCAAAACACTGAAGCTTTCTTT.

J is TRBJ2-7 and V is TRBV13; D not resolved. The CDR3 is made up of 15 amino acids. Trimming left V 6 bases short and J 5 bases short, with 20 bases between. From germline, CDR1 is PRHDT and CDR2 FYEKMQ (reference sequence). DNA of the CDR3: TGTGCCAGCAGTCGTACGGGCGCGGTTATCCACGAGCAGTACTTC. This gives the protein CASSRTGAVIHEQYF.

The chain has TRBV7-2 and TRBJ1-1; D is unresolved. From germline, CDR1 is SGHTA and CDR2 FQGNSA. Trimming took 1 base from V and 1 from J, leaving 7 bases between them. This CDR3 has 14 amino acids. CDR3 sequence: CASSLGTGNTEAFF. For the CDR3, the DNA is TGTGCCAGCAGCTTAGGGACGGGGAACACTGAAGCTTTCTTT.

This chain joins TRBV6-5 and TRBJ1-3; D unresolved. The CDR3 consists of 16 residues. Germline lookup yields CDR1 MNHEY and CDR2 SVGAGI. V was pared by 0 bases and J by 0 bases, with 9 bases between. The DNA for the CDR3 is TGTGCCAGCAGTTACTCGAAGTCGTACTCTGGAAACACCATATATTTT. This translates into CASSYSKSYSGNTIYF.